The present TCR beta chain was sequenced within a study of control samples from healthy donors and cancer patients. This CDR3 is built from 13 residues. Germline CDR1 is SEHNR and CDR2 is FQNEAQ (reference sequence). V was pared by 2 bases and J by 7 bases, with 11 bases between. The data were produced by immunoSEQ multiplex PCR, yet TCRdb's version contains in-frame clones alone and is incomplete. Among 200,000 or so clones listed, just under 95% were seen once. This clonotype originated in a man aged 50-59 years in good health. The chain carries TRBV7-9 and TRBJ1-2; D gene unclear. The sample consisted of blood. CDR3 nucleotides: TGTGCCAGCAGCTTAACTGGAACCGGTGGCTACACCTTC. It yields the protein CASSLTGTGGYTF.